This section outlines one TCR beta chain sequence together with its context. The entry originates in a study of T cell clonotyping in hematopoietic cell transplantation. CDR1 is LNHDA and CDR2 is SQIVND in the germline V gene (reference sequence). V was trimmed by 3 bases and J by 3 bases, leaving 9 bases between them. The CDR3 has 15 residues. Method: immunoSEQ multiplex PCR; TCRdb's copy keeps in-frame clones and lacks some. Of approximately 42,000 clones listed, around 85% were seen once; the top ten hold about 3%. The time point: recipient sample about 28 days before transplant, after cytoreduction.

This receptor was obtained from a man between 60 and 70 years old with acute myeloid leukemia. Some clones in this sample may be carry-over from other donors' samples. The V and J genes are TRBV19 and TRBJ1-6; D gene ambiguous. Sequenced material: peripheral blood mononuclear cells, taken before stem cell transplant. The DNA for the CDR3 is TGTGCCAGTAGTATTAGTGGAGACTATAATTCACCCCTCCACTTT. Translation gives CASSISGDYNSPLHF.